The next 6 T cell receptor beta chains were all read from a single sample in a study of blood T cell repertoires in COVID-19. The protocol was immunoSEQ multiplex PCR, while the TCRdb copy is restricted to in-frame clones and leaves out a portion. The profile shows 200,000 to 250,000 clones, approximately 80% of them singletons. Source material: PBMCs or T cells enriched from blood (not recorded which). Receptor source: a woman aged 60 to 75 who had recovered from COVID-19.

The chain uses TRBV11-2 and TRBJ2-1; 9 positions match TRBD1. V shed 5 bases and J 15 bases; nucleotides not matched to a gene: 8. Germline V gene data show CDR1 as SGHAT and CDR2 as FQNNGV. The CDR3 is 12 amino acids. The CDR3 is CASSPQGQGSFF. The CDR3 DNA reads as TGTGCCAGCAGCCCTCAAGGACAGGGGTCGTTCTTC.

V gene TRBV4-1 combines with J gene TRBJ1-6, with 10 bases identical to TRBD1. The V and J ends lost 6 bases and 7 bases, in that order; junction bases with no gene match: 9. CDR1 and CDR2 (germline): MGHRA, YSYEKL. This CDR3 contains 16 residues. The CDR3 nucleotides are TGCGCCAGCAGTCGTCTGACAGGGGGCGAAAATTCACCCCTCCACTTT. Amino acid sequence: CASSRLTGGENSPLHF.

The chain joins TRBV6-5 to TRBJ1-5; D is perhaps TRBD1 (5 bases). The CDR3 runs 14 residues. In germline, CDR1 is MNHEY, CDR2 SVGAGI. The V end lost 7 bases, the J end lost 2 bases, and 12 bases lay between the germline ends. CDR3 loop: CASTPAGGNQPQHF. CDR3 DNA: TGTGCCAGCACCCCGGCGGGGGGCAATCAGCCCCAGCATTTT.

This chain joins TRBV6-5 and TRBJ2-7; 11 bases are shared with TRBD1. Per the germline V gene, CDR1 is MNHEY and CDR2 is SVGAGI. V dropped 7 bases and J dropped 2; count of bases not matched to a gene: 7. The CDR3 contains 15 residues. The CDR3 coding sequence is TGTGCCAGCATGCTCCCGGGACAGGGGGCCTACGAGCAGTACTTC. Encoded protein: CASMLPGQGAYEQYF.

The chain employs TRBV11-2 and TRBJ1-1; TRBD1 might be the D (5 bases). This CDR3 has 16 residues. From germline, CDR1 is SGHAT and CDR2 FQNNGV. Between the trimmed V and J ends, which lost 4 bases and 5 bases, there was a span of 20 bases. CDR3 coding DNA: TGTGCCAGCAGCTACGGTCCCGGGACGGGGGAGACTGAAGCTTTCTTT. Its protein product is CASSYGPGTGETEAFF.

This chain uses TRBV6-2 or TRBV6-3 with TRBJ2-1; TRBD2 agrees at 8 bases. CDR1 is MNHEY, CDR2 SVGEGT, per germline. The length of the CDR3 is 14 residues. V lost 6 bases and J lost 8; bases outside the gene matches: 9. The CDR3 region is CASRPRTSIHEQFF. In DNA, the CDR3 is TGTGCCAGCAGGCCTAGGACTAGCATACATGAGCAGTTCTTC.